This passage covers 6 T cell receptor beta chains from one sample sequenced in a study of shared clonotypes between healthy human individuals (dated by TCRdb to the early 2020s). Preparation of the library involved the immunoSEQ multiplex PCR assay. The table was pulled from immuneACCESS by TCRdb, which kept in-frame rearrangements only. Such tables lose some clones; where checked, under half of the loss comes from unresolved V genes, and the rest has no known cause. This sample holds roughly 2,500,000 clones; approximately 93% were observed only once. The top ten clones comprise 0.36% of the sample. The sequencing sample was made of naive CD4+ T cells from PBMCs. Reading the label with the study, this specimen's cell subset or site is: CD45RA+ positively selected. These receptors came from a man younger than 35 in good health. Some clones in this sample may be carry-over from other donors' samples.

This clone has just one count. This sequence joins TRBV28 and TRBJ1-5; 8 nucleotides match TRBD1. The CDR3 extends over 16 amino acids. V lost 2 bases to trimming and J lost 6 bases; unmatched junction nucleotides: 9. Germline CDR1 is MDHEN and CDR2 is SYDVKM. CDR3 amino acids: CASSLTGQGFTQPQHF. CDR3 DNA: TGTGCCAGCAGTTTAACCGGACAGGGCTTCACTCAGCCCCAGCATTTT.

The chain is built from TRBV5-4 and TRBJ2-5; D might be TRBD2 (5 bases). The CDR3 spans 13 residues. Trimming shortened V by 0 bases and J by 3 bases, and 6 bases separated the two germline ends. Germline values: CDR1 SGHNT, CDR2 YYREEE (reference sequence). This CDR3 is CASSLDGKETQYF. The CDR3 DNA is TGTGCCAGCAGCTTGGACGGGAAAGAGACCCAGTACTTC.

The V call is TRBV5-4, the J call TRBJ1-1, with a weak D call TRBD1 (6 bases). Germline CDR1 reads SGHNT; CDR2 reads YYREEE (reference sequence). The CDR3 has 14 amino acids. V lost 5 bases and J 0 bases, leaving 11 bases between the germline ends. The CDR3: CASSSDSLNTEAFF. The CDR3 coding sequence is TGTGCCAGCAGTTCGGACAGCTTGAACACTGAAGCTTTCTTT.

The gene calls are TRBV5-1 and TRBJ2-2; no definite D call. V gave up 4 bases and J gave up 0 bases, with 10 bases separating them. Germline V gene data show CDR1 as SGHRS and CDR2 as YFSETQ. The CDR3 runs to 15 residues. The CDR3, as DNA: TGCGCCAGCAGCATCCGGGTCTCGAACACCGGGGAGCTGTTTTTT. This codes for CASSIRVSNTGELFF.

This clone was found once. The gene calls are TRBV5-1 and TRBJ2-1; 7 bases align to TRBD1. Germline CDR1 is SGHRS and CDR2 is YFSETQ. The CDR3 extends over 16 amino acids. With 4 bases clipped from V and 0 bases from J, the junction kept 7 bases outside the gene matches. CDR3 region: CASSEGTDLSYNEQFF. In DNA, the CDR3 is TGCGCCAGCAGCGAGGGGACAGACCTCTCCTACAATGAGCAGTTCTTC.

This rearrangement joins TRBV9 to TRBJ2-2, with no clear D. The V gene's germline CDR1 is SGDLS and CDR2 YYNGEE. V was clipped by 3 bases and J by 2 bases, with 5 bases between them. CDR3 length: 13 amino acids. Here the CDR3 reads CASSARNTGELFF. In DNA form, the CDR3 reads TGTGCCAGCAGCGCTCGCAACACCGGGGAGCTGTTTTTT.